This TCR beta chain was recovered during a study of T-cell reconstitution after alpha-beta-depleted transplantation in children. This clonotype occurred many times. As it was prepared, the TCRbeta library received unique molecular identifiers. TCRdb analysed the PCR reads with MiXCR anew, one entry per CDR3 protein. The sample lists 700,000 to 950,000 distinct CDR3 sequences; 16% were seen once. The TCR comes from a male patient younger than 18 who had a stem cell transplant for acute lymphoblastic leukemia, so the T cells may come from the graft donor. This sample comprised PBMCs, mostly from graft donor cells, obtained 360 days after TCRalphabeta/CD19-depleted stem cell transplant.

The CDR3 DNA follows: TGTGCCAGCAGCAAATGGGTGGGAGATAATTCACCCCTCCACTTT. It translates to CASSKWVGDNSPLHF. The chain has TRBV21-1 and TRBJ1-6. TRBV21-1 is shown as a pseudogene. CDR3 length equals 15 residues.